Listed here are 32 T cell receptor beta chains from one sample, sequenced in a study of T cells in Graves' hyperthyroidism and ophthalmopathy. RNA transcripts were the template for amplifying TCR beta CDR3 regions. With the HTBI primer set, the TCR CDR3 went through a first round of RT-PCR. TCRdb re-called the multiplex PCR reads through MiXCR, storing one row per CDR3 protein. Of approximately 620,000 distinct CDR3 sequences listed, 14% were seen once; the top ten hold less than 6%. The sample consisted of blood. These receptors originate from a woman in her 30s with Graves' hyperthyroidism that later progressed to Graves' ophthalmopathy.

About this clonotype itself: A single base separates this from a much larger clone, so it may be a read error. V gene TRBV29-1 combines with J gene TRBJ2-7, with 7 bases fitting TRBD2. The CDR3 covers 16 residues. V was pared by 6 bases and J by 4 bases, with 18 bases of the junction left unmatched. Germline CDR1 is SQVTM and CDR2 is ANQGSEA. The CDR3 spells CSVASGGGVRAYEQYF. As DNA, the CDR3 is TGCAGCGTGGCATCGGGGGGAGGGGTCCGAGCGTACGAGCAGTACTTC.

This clonotype was observed many times. The V and J genes are TRBV6-5 and TRBJ2-7, with D uncertain. The CDR3 consists of 15 residues. Germline V gene data show CDR1 as MNHEY and CDR2 as SVGAGI. Trimming removed 1 base from V and 0 bases from J, with 10 bases in between. The DNA of the CDR3 is TGTGCCAGCAGTTACTTGGAGCCGCCCTCCTACGAGCAGTACTTC. As protein: CASSYLEPPSYEQYF.

This clonotype was observed at least ten times. This chain joins TRBV2 and TRBJ2-5; 11 nucleotides align to TRBD2. The germline CDR1 and CDR2 sequences are SNHLY and FYNNEI. V lost 5 bases, J lost 5 bases, and 4 bases stayed unmatched. The CDR3 runs 14 residues. The CDR3 region is CASSTSGSWETQYF. For the CDR3, the DNA is TGTGCCAGCAGTACTAGCGGGAGTTGGGAGACCCAGTACTTC.

This clonotype was counted ten times or more. The V call is TRBV2, the J call TRBJ2-7; D is perhaps TRBD2 (6 bases). The CDR3 runs 13 residues. CDR1 and CDR2 from the germline V gene are SNHLY and FYNNEI. The V and J ends lost 7 bases and 7 bases respectively, with 17 bases between them. The chain's CDR3 is CASIPGVPGEQYF. In DNA form, the CDR3 reads TGTGCCAGCATCCCGGGGGTCCCAGGGGAGCAGTACTTC.

This clonotype has a handful of counts. This chain connects TRBV12-3 or TRBV12-4 to TRBJ2-5, with TRBD2 matching over 11 bases. The CDR3 runs 17 residues. V gave up 8 bases and J gave up 1 base; unmatched junction bases: 12. The CDR3 spells CASAHPPGLAVQETQYF. The DNA for the CDR3 is TGTGCCAGCGCCCACCCGCCGGGACTAGCGGTCCAAGAGACCCAGTACTTC.

Ten or more counts support this clonotype. V and J are TRBV6-1 and TRBJ2-7; D uncertain. The CDR3 is made up of 15 amino acids. The V gene's germline CDR1 is MNHNS and CDR2 SASEGT. Between the trimmed V and J ends, which lost 6 bases and 3 bases, there was a span of 18 bases. CDR3 loop: CASSPSVAVGYEQYF. In DNA form, the CDR3 reads TGTGCCAGCAGCCCCTCCGTGGCAGTCGGCTACGAGCAGTACTTC.

The CDR3 here is CSARDLGASETQYF. CDR3 in DNA: TGCAGTGCTAGAGATCTGGGAGCTTCGGAGACCCAGTACTTC. The genes are TRBV20-1 and TRBJ2-5; D perhaps matches TRBD2 (5 bases). Trimming took 0 bases from V and 5 from J, leaving 13 bases between them. The CDR3 is 14 amino acids. The germline CDR1 and CDR2 sequences are DFQATT and SNEGSKA (reference sequence).

There are many counts of this clonotype. The chain joins TRBV29-1 to TRBJ1-2; D unresolved. The germline CDR1 and CDR2 sequences are SQVTM and ANQGSEA. The CDR3 spans 13 residues. The V end was cut by 4 bases, the J end by 8 bases, with 17 bases between. The CDR3: CSVVVLEGGGYTF. CDR3 sequence (DNA): TGCAGCGTTGTTGTACTGGAGGGTGGAGGCTACACCTTC.

In its sample, this clonotype was seen many times. This chain uses TRBV12-3 or TRBV12-4 with TRBJ1-1; D perhaps matches TRBD1 (6 bases). The CDR3 loop spans 15 amino acids. Between the trimmed V and J ends, which lost 7 bases and 3 bases, there was a span of 18 bases. The CDR3 loop reads CASTPNKGVDTEAFF. The CDR3 nucleotides read TGTGCCAGCACCCCTAATAAGGGGGTAGACACTGAAGCTTTCTTT.

The chain combines TRBV3-1 with TRBJ2-1; 9 positions agree with TRBD1. From germline, CDR1 is LGHDT and CDR2 YNNKEL (reference sequence). The ends lost 6 bases at V and 6 bases at J; junction bases unmatched: 9. This CDR3 is built from 15 residues. DNA for the CDR3: TGTGCCAGCAGACACACAGGGGGCAACTTCAATGAGCAGTTCTTC. It is translated as CASRHTGGNFNEQFF.

Concerning this clonotype itself: This sequence may be a read error, since a much larger clone differs from it by one base. The chain is built from TRBV30 and TRBJ1-1; D gene unclear. This CDR3 region has 11 residues. The V and J ends lost 5 bases and 1 base respectively, with 5 bases between them. CDR1 is GTSNPN and CDR2 is SVGIG in the germline V gene (reference sequence). CDR3 loop: CAWPGNTEAFF. The CDR3 DNA reads as TGTGCCTGGCCAGGGAACACTGAAGCTTTCTTT.

This chain connects TRBV28 to TRBJ1-5, with no clear D. Germline values: CDR1 MDHEN, CDR2 SYDVKM. This CDR3 contains 15 residues. V lost 6 bases and J 2 bases, leaving 14 bases between the germline ends. CDR3 DNA sequence: TGTGCCAGCAGCCCTACAAATGGGGGCAATCAGCCCCAGCATTTT. It encodes CASSPTNGGNQPQHF. The entire variable domain, with the rest obtained from reference TRBV28 and TRBJ1-5, is as follows: DVKVTQSSRYLVKRTGEKVFLECVQDMDHENMFWYRQDPGLGLRLIYFSYDVKMKEKGDIPEGYSVSREKKERFSLILESASTNQTSMYLCASSPTNGGNQPQHFGDGTRLSIL.

The sample holds many counts of this clonotype. J is TRBJ2-5 and V is TRBV20-1; D call uncertain. The germline V gene encodes CDR1 DFQATT and CDR2 SNEGSKA (reference sequence). V shed 0 bases and J shed 1 base, with 12 bases lying between them. The CDR3 spans 15 residues. CDR3 region: CSARDRRTSQETQYF. The DNA of the CDR3 is TGCAGTGCTAGAGATAGGCGGACCTCCCAAGAGACCCAGTACTTC.

In its sample, this clonotype was seen a few times. V and J are TRBV6-5 and TRBJ2-7; 8 nucleotides align to TRBD1. In germline, CDR1 is MNHEY, CDR2 SVGAGI. Trimming removed 2 bases from V and 1 base from J; junction bases left unmatched: 19. The CDR3 has 20 residues. The CDR3 spells CASSYLRGIGFRQGSYEQYF. The CDR3, as DNA: TGTGCCAGCAGTTACCTGAGGGGGATTGGGTTCAGACAGGGGTCCTACGAGCAGTACTTC.

This clonotype was observed many times. This chain links TRBV19 with TRBJ1-1; possibly TRBD1 for D (5 bases). Germline assignment: CDR1 LNHDA and CDR2 SQIVND (reference sequence). This CDR3 comprises 14 residues. With 5 bases removed from V and 4 bases from J, the gap between germline ends came to 14 bases. This CDR3 is CASSREERGTEAFF. The DNA for the CDR3 is TGTGCCAGTAGTCGCGAAGAGAGGGGCACTGAAGCTTTCTTT.

This clonotype was seen repeatedly, ten times or more. This sequence joins TRBV2 and TRBJ1-2; no firm D call. Per the germline V gene, CDR1 is SNHLY and CDR2 is FYNNEI. The V end was cut by 4 bases, the J end by 8 bases, with 14 bases between. The CDR3 runs 13 residues. CDR3 DNA sequence: TGTGCCAGCAGTGGTTTTGCGGACGGAGGCTACACCTTC. Encoded protein: CASSGFADGGYTF.

The chain joins TRBV6-1 to TRBJ2-7; D is ambiguous. The J call may be in error: the DNA end matches TRBJ2-1 better. This CDR3 spans 15 amino acids. The germline V gene encodes CDR1 MNHNS and CDR2 SASEGT. The CDR3 nucleotides read TGTGCCAGCAGTGATTACCGGGCCCCCTCCTACGAGCAGTTCTTC. Translation: CASSDYRAPSYEQFF.

This clonotype came up many times. The V and J genes are TRBV20-1 and TRBJ1-3, with D maybe TRBD1 (6 bases). The CDR3 is 14 amino acids. Trimming removed 6 bases from V and 2 bases from J, with 14 bases in between. Germline V lookup: CDR1 DFQATT, CDR2 SNEGSKA (reference sequence). CDR3 protein: CSAERGYAGNTIYF. CDR3 bases: TGCAGTGCCGAGAGGGGGTACGCTGGAAACACCATATATTTT.

This clonotype came up many times. The V gene is TRBV3-1, the J gene TRBJ1-1, with 9 bases lining up with TRBD1. Trimming took 2 bases from V and 0 from J; bases not matched to a gene: 4. Looked up from germline, CDR1 is LGHDT and CDR2 is YNNKEL (reference sequence). This CDR3 region has 16 residues. CDR3 DNA sequence: TGTGCCAGCAGCCAACGCCGGACAGGGGTGAACACTGAAGCTTTCTTT. It yields the protein CASSQRRTGVNTEAFF. The full variable domain, in which reference TRBV3-1 and TRBJ1-1 provide the parts outside the CDR3, is DTAVSQTPKYLVTQMGNDKSIKCEQNLGHDTMYWYKQDSKKFLKIMFSYNNKELIINETVPNRFSPKSPDKAHLNLHINSLELGDSAVYFCASSQRRTGVNTEAFFGQGTRLTVV.

This clonotype was observed a handful of times. The V and J genes are TRBV18 and TRBJ1-6, with D possibly matching TRBD1 (5 bases). The germline V gene encodes CDR1 KGHSH and CDR2 LQKENI. This CDR3 spans 15 amino acids. V was trimmed by 3 bases and J by 8 bases, leaving 14 bases between them. DNA for the CDR3: TGTGCCAGCTCACCCGGGTGGGGCGTGGATTCACCCCTCCACTTT. Protein: CASSPGWGVDSPLHF.

This clonotype was detected a few times. A much bigger clone sits one base away, suggesting this may be a read error. The gene calls are TRBV30 and TRBJ1-3; D might be TRBD1 (5 bases). Trimming shortened V by 5 bases and J by 2 bases, and 13 bases separated the two germline ends. The germline V gene encodes CDR1 GTSNPN and CDR2 SVGIG (reference sequence). The length of the CDR3 is 14 residues. The CDR3 here is CAWATGVPGNTIYF. Here the CDR3 DNA reads TGTGCCTGGGCCACAGGAGTTCCTGGAAACACCATATATTTT.

This clonotype has at least ten counts. The chain joins TRBV12-3 or TRBV12-4 to TRBJ1-2, with D unresolved. The CDR3 length is 17 residues. Trimming stripped 6 bases from V and 6 bases from J, with 26 bases between. CDR3 amino acids: CASRAQVLRTSEDGYTF. In DNA form, the CDR3 reads TGTGCCAGCAGAGCCCAGGTGTTGAGGACGTCTGAGGATGGCTACACCTTC.

As to this clonotype: One end of the junction does not line up with germline, which may come from a read error. The chain couples TRBV28 to TRBJ1-5; 10 bases are a match to TRBD1. The CDR3 consists of 17 residues. Germline V lookup: CDR1 MDHEN, CDR2 SYDVKM. CDR3 region: CARSSGQGDGWVQPQHF. CDR3 DNA: TGTGCCCGCAGCTCAGGACAGGGGGACGGTTGGGTTCAGCCCCAGCATTTT.

There are many counts of this clonotype. The chain combines TRBV27 with TRBJ2-2; 7 nucleotides match TRBD1. V shed 4 bases and J 0 bases; nucleotides not matched to a gene: 2. There are 15 residues in the CDR3. The V gene's germline CDR1 is MNHEY and CDR2 SMNVEV (reference sequence). The CDR3 DNA sequence: TGTGCCAGCAGTTCCGGGACAGCGAACACCGGGGAGCTGTTTTTT. Its protein is CASSSGTANTGELFF.

The CDR3 region has the DNA TGCAGCGTTGAAACTAGCGTGAGTGGGACCCAGTACTTC. This sequence encodes CSVETSVSGTQYF. The chain employs TRBV29-1 and TRBJ2-5; 7 nucleotides align to TRBD2. CDR3 length: 13 amino acids. Germline values: CDR1 SQVTM, CDR2 ANQGSEA. J was trimmed by 7 bases and V by 2 bases; bases with no gene match: 7.

This clonotype has ten or more counts. This chain connects TRBV20-1 to TRBJ2-7; no clear D gene. The CDR3 sequence is 12 residues long. Trimming removed 1 base at V and 4 bases at J, with 8 bases between. Looked up from germline, CDR1 is DFQATT and CDR2 is SNEGSKA (reference sequence). The CDR3 coding sequence is TGCAGTGCTAGAGGCCCGGAATACGAGCAGTACTTC. This encodes CSARGPEYEQYF.

This clonotype occurred many times. J is TRBJ2-7 and V is TRBV10-3; 7 bases are shared with TRBD1. V lost 4 bases to trimming and J lost 4 bases; unmatched junction nucleotides: 13. Germline V lookup: CDR1 ENHRY, CDR2 SYGVKD. The CDR3 has 16 amino acids. CDR3: CAISARDSKDVYEQYF. For the CDR3, the DNA is TGTGCCATCAGTGCCCGGGACAGCAAAGACGTTTACGAGCAGTACTTC.

This clonotype was counted at least ten times. The rearrangement uses TRBV14 and TRBJ1-1; TRBD1 matches at 7 bases. With 3 bases clipped from V and 7 bases from J, the junction kept 5 bases outside the gene matches. Germline V CDR1 and CDR2: SGHDN, FVKESK. The CDR3 sequence is 13 residues long. CDR3 DNA sequence: TGTGCCAGCAGCCAGGTTCGACAGGGTGAAGCTTTCTTT. This sequence encodes CASSQVRQGEAFF.

The rearrangement uses TRBV6-1 and TRBJ2-1, with TRBD1 identical over 7 bases. The length of the CDR3 is 12 residues. J lost 8 bases, V lost 5 bases, and 3 bases had no gene match. Germline values: CDR1 MNHNS, CDR2 SASEGT. The CDR3 protein is CASSQQGYEQFF. The CDR3 DNA reads TGTGCCAGCAGTCAACAGGGGTATGAGCAGTTCTTC.

Details on this clonotype: A much larger clone lies one base from this, so it may be a read error. The J gene is TRBJ1-5, the V gene TRBV20-1; D may be TRBD1 (6 bases). The V gene's germline CDR1 is DFQATT and CDR2 SNEGSKA (reference sequence). This CDR3 is built from 13 residues. The CDR3 DNA reads as TGCAGTGCTAGGGACAGTAGCAATCAGCCCCACCATTTT. Translation gives CSARDSSNQPHHF.

This clonotype has more than one count but fewer than ten. The chain recombines TRBV28 with TRBJ1-2, with no clear D. Germline-derived CDR1 and CDR2 are MDHEN and SYDVKM. Between the trimmed V and J ends, which lost 4 bases and 5 bases, there was a span of 8 bases. The CDR3 runs 12 residues. The CDR3 region is CASSSGWYGYTF. The CDR3 bases are TGTGCCAGCAGTTCAGGATGGTATGGCTACACCTTC.

This clonotype was counted many times. The chain employs TRBV7-8 and TRBJ2-2; 9 bases fit TRBD2. The length of the CDR3 is 15 residues. J gave up 6 bases and V 2 bases, and 4 bases lay outside the gene matches. The V gene's germline CDR1 is SGHVS and CDR2 FQNEAQ. The CDR3 DNA follows: TGTGCCAGCAGCTTACTAGCGGGATTCGCCGGGGAGCTGTTTTTT. Its protein is CASSLLAGFAGELFF.